Listed below are T cell receptor beta chains from one sample, sequenced in a study of blood T cell repertoires in COVID-19. Repertoires were generated with immunoSEQ multiplex PCR, while TCRdb's copy carries only in-frame clones and drops some. The table has around 43,000 clones, about 85% seen once. The specimen was peripheral blood. These receptors originate from a woman older than 75 with acute or convalescent COVID-19. Both conserved end residues are part of each CDR3. A D gene is named only where the DNA matches it firmly. Clone size, where shown, is once, few, many, or a class for clones that have expanded.

CDR3aa: CASSQGLAASYNEQFF
CDR3nt: TGTGCCAGCAGTCAAGGACTAGCGGCTTCCTACAATGAGCAGTTCTTC
j_gene: TRBJ2-1
d_gene: TRBD2
abundance: NA
v_gene: TRBV7-9

CDR3aa: CASSLAGSSTGELFF
CDR3nt: TGCGCCAGCAGCTTGGCGGGGTCCAGCACCGGGGAGCTGTTTTTT
j_gene: TRBJ2-2
d_gene: NA
abundance: NA
v_gene: TRBV5-1

CDR3aa: CASSKGGGAPYGYTF
CDR3nt: TGTGCCAGCAGCAAAGGAGGAGGGGCCCCCTATGGCTACACCTTC
j_gene: TRBJ1-2
d_gene: NA
abundance: many
v_gene: TRBV21-1

CDR3aa: CASTLGTGRSQPQHF
CDR3nt: TGTGCCAGCACGCTAGGGACAGGGCGTTCTCAGCCCCAGCATTTT
j_gene: TRBJ1-5
d_gene: TRBD1
abundance: NA
v_gene: TRBV28

CDR3aa: CASSLGQVNEKLFF
CDR3nt: TGTGCCAGCAGCCTCGGACAGGTGAATGAAAAACTGTTTTTT
j_gene: TRBJ1-4
d_gene: TRBD1
abundance: NA
v_gene: TRBV3-1/TRBV3-2

CDR3aa: CASHRPTGELFF
CDR3nt: TGTGCCAGCCACAGGCCGACCGGGGAGCTGTTTTTT
j_gene: TRBJ2-2
d_gene: NA
abundance: NA
v_gene: TRBV2

CDR3aa: CSVETSGSRREQFF
CDR3nt: TGCAGCGTTGAAACTAGCGGGAGTAGACGGGAGCAGTTCTTC
j_gene: TRBJ2-1
d_gene: TRBD2
abundance: NA
v_gene: TRBV29-1

CDR3aa: CASSWGRSQETQYF
CDR3nt: TGTGCCAGCAGTTGGGGGAGGTCCCAAGAGACCCAGTACTTC
j_gene: TRBJ2-5
d_gene: NA
abundance: NA
v_gene: TRBV6-2/TRBV6-3

CDR3aa: CASSQGRGDGNQPQHF
CDR3nt: TGTGCCAGCAGCCAGGGGAGGGGAGATGGCAATCAGCCCCAGCATTTT
j_gene: TRBJ1-5
d_gene: NA
abundance: NA
v_gene: TRBV11-2

CDR3aa: CASSSWDSPTDTQYF
CDR3nt: TGTGCCAGCAGCTCGTGGGACAGTCCCACAGATACGCAGTATTTT
j_gene: TRBJ2-3
d_gene: TRBD1
abundance: once
v_gene: TRBV7-9

CDR3aa: CASSPTTSGRADEQFF
CDR3nt: TGTGCCAGCAGTCCAACGACTAGCGGGAGGGCCGATGAGCAGTTCTTC
j_gene: TRBJ2-1
d_gene: TRBD2
abundance: NA
v_gene: TRBV28

CDR3aa: CASSQELQSHNSYSNQPQHF
CDR3nt: TGTGCCAGCAGCCAAGAATTACAGTCCCATAATTCGTATAGCAATCAGCCCCAGCATTTT
j_gene: TRBJ1-5
d_gene: NA
abundance: few
v_gene: TRBV14

CDR3aa: CASSLGTSGIIGELFF
CDR3nt: TGTGCCAGCAGCTTAGGGACTAGCGGGATTATCGGGGAGCTGTTTTTT
j_gene: TRBJ2-2
d_gene: TRBD2
abundance: few
v_gene: TRBV5-8

CDR3aa: CASSPLGTRSYEQYF
CDR3nt: TGCGCCAGCAGTCCACTCGGGACTAGATCCTACGAGCAGTACTTC
j_gene: TRBJ2-7
d_gene: TRBD2
abundance: NA
v_gene: TRBV10-1

CDR3aa: CASSFRRGGFQETQYF
CDR3nt: TGTGCCAGCAGTTTCCGACGGGGGGGGTTTCAAGAGACCCAGTACTTC
j_gene: TRBJ2-5
d_gene: TRBD2
abundance: NA
v_gene: TRBV28

CDR3aa: CASSEDRGNTDTQYF
CDR3nt: TGTGCCAGCAGTGAAGATAGGGGGAACACAGATACGCAGTATTTT
j_gene: TRBJ2-3
d_gene: NA
abundance: NA
v_gene: TRBV6-1

CDR3aa: CASSDAGGPKDEQYF
CDR3nt: TGTGCCAGCAGTGACGCGGGAGGGCCTAAGGACGAGCAGTACTTC
j_gene: TRBJ2-7
d_gene: TRBD2
abundance: NA
v_gene: TRBV25-1

CDR3aa: CASSSGSAYNEQFF
CDR3nt: TGTGCCAGTAGTAGCGGGAGCGCCTACAATGAGCAGTTCTTC
j_gene: TRBJ2-1
d_gene: TRBD2
abundance: few
v_gene: TRBV19

CDR3aa: CASSLEGLTTDTQYF
CDR3nt: TGTGCCAGCAGCTTAGAGGGGCTAACTACAGATACGCAGTATTTT
j_gene: TRBJ2-3
d_gene: NA
abundance: NA
v_gene: TRBV7-9

CDR3aa: CASSPGTDRYGYTF
CDR3nt: TGTGCCAGCAGCCCCGGGACAGACCGCTATGGCTACACCTTC
j_gene: TRBJ1-2
d_gene: TRBD1
abundance: NA
v_gene: TRBV3-1/TRBV3-2

CDR3aa: CASSHIAGAGTGELFF
CDR3nt: TGTGCCAGCAGCCATATAGCGGGAGCGGGCACCGGGGAGCTGTTTTTT
j_gene: TRBJ2-2
d_gene: TRBD2
abundance: NA
v_gene: TRBV3-1/TRBV3-2

CDR3aa: CASRPGGNGYGYTF
CDR3nt: TGTGCCAGCAGGCCCGGGGGGAACGGGTATGGCTACACCTTC
j_gene: TRBJ1-2
d_gene: NA
abundance: NA
v_gene: TRBV6-6

CDR3aa: CASSLGQGGSPLHF
CDR3nt: TGTGCCAGCAGCTTAGGACAGGGCGGGTCACCCCTCCACTTT
j_gene: TRBJ1-6
d_gene: TRBD1
abundance: NA
v_gene: TRBV7-2

CDR3aa: CASSPEPLAGAGDTQYF
CDR3nt: TGTGCCAGCAGCCCGGAACCCCTAGCGGGAGCGGGAGATACGCAGTATTTT
j_gene: TRBJ2-3
d_gene: TRBD2
abundance: once
v_gene: TRBV5-4

CDR3aa: CASSPQAETQYF
CDR3nt: TGTGCCAGCAGCCCCCAGGCGGAGACCCAGTACTTC
j_gene: TRBJ2-5
d_gene: NA
abundance: NA
v_gene: TRBV3-1/TRBV3-2

CDR3aa: CASSLNSGSSYEQYF
CDR3nt: TGTGCCAGCAGCTTAAATAGCGGGAGCTCCTACGAGCAGTACTTC
j_gene: TRBJ2-7
d_gene: TRBD2
abundance: NA
v_gene: TRBV7-6

CDR3aa: CASRDRGTNEKLFF
CDR3nt: TGTGCCAGTAGGGACAGGGGGACGAATGAAAAACTGTTTTTT
j_gene: TRBJ1-4
d_gene: TRBD1
abundance: NA
v_gene: TRBV19

CDR3aa: CASSERGSQPQHF
CDR3nt: TGTGCCAGCAGTGAAAGGGGGAGTCAGCCCCAGCATTTT
j_gene: TRBJ1-5
d_gene: NA
abundance: NA
v_gene: TRBV6-1

CDR3aa: CATSDSPDSRMETQYF
CDR3nt: TGTGCCACCAGTGACTCTCCGGACTCCCGAATGGAGACCCAGTACTTC
j_gene: TRBJ2-5
d_gene: NA
abundance: NA
v_gene: TRBV24-1

CDR3aa: CASGKTGNYLGSPLHF
CDR3nt: TGTGCCAGCGGGAAAACAGGGAACTACCTAGGTTCACCCCTCCACTTT
j_gene: TRBJ1-6
d_gene: NA
abundance: NA
v_gene: TRBV27

CDR3aa: CASSNLVGLPQQKLFF
CDR3nt: TGTGCCAGCAGTAATTTGGTAGGACTGCCCCAACAAAAACTGTTTTTT
j_gene: TRBJ1-4
d_gene: NA
abundance: NA
v_gene: TRBV5-6

CDR3aa: CASSQADNPVREAFF
CDR3nt: TGTGCCAGCAGCCAGGCGGACAACCCGGTTCGTGAAGCTTTCTTT
j_gene: TRBJ1-1
d_gene: NA
abundance: NA
v_gene: TRBV7-2

CDR3aa: CAAGQGAHQPQHF
CDR3nt: TGTGCTGCGGGACAGGGGGCCCATCAGCCCCAGCATTTT
j_gene: TRBJ1-5
d_gene: TRBD1
abundance: NA
v_gene: TRBV28

CDR3aa: CASSLVGGQETQYF
CDR3nt: TGCGCCAGCAGCTTGGTTGGCGGACAAGAGACCCAGTACTTC
j_gene: TRBJ2-5
d_gene: NA
abundance: NA
v_gene: TRBV5-1

CDR3aa: CSAAQGPYEQYF
CDR3nt: TGCAGCGCCGCACAGGGACCCTACGAGCAGTACTTC
j_gene: TRBJ2-7
d_gene: NA
abundance: NA
v_gene: TRBV29-1

CDR3aa: CASRPGGAGNTIYF
CDR3nt: TGTGCCAGCCGCCCTGGAGGGGCCGGAAACACCATATATTTT
j_gene: TRBJ1-3
d_gene: NA
abundance: NA
v_gene: TRBV27

CDR3aa: CASGSSGANVLTF
CDR3nt: TGTGCCAGCGGGAGCTCTGGGGCCAACGTCCTGACTTTC
j_gene: TRBJ2-6
d_gene: NA
abundance: once
v_gene: TRBV28

CDR3aa: CASSPSGRRTSGNTIYF
CDR3nt: TGTGCCAGCTCACCCTCCGGACGGAGGACTTCTGGAAACACCATATATTTT
j_gene: TRBJ1-3
d_gene: NA
abundance: NA
v_gene: TRBV18

CDR3aa: CASSWTSGRVETQYF
CDR3nt: TGTGCCAGCAGCTGGACTAGCGGACGGGTAGAGACCCAGTACTTC
j_gene: TRBJ2-5
d_gene: TRBD2
abundance: NA
v_gene: TRBV2

CDR3aa: CASSLGNNRGEQFF
CDR3nt: TGTGCCAGCAGCTTAGGGAACAACCGCGGGGAGCAGTTCTTC
j_gene: TRBJ2-1
d_gene: NA
abundance: NA
v_gene: TRBV7-8

CDR3aa: CASSSPGHPNTEAFF
CDR3nt: TGTGCCAGTAGTTCCCCGGGACACCCGAACACTGAAGCTTTCTTT
j_gene: TRBJ1-1
d_gene: NA
abundance: once
v_gene: TRBV19

CDR3aa: CASKGTGTHEQYF
CDR3nt: TGTGCCAGCAAAGGGACAGGGACTCACGAGCAGTACTTC
j_gene: TRBJ2-7
d_gene: TRBD1
abundance: NA
v_gene: TRBV28

CDR3aa: CSVEDWGQGNYGYTF
CDR3nt: TGCAGCGTTGAAGATTGGGGACAGGGAAACTATGGCTACACCTTC
j_gene: TRBJ1-2
d_gene: TRBD1
abundance: once
v_gene: TRBV29-1

CDR3aa: CASEAVALNTEAFF
CDR3nt: TGTGCCAGCGAGGCGGTTGCGTTGAACACTGAAGCTTTCTTT
j_gene: TRBJ1-1
d_gene: NA
abundance: NA
v_gene: TRBV5-6

CDR3aa: CSVDSRFYGYTF
CDR3nt: TGCAGCGTTGATAGCAGATTCTATGGCTACACCTTC
j_gene: TRBJ1-2
d_gene: NA
abundance: NA
v_gene: TRBV29-1

CDR3aa: CASSQTSGRVSGELFF
CDR3nt: TGTGCCAGCAGCCAGACTAGCGGGAGGGTGAGCGGGGAGCTGTTTTTT
j_gene: TRBJ2-2
d_gene: TRBD2
abundance: NA
v_gene: TRBV7-2

CDR3aa: CASSIQGTNTEAFF
CDR3nt: TGTGCCAGCAGCATACAGGGTACGAACACTGAAGCTTTCTTT
j_gene: TRBJ1-1
d_gene: NA
abundance: NA
v_gene: TRBV7-9

CDR3aa: CASSKGGQVGSQYF
CDR3nt: TGTGCCAGTAGCAAAGGGGGACAGGTGGGAAGTCAGTACTTC
j_gene: TRBJ2-7
d_gene: TRBD1
abundance: NA
v_gene: TRBV19

CDR3aa: CASKRGQVNEKLFF
CDR3nt: TGCGCCAGCAAACGGGGACAAGTTAATGAAAAACTGTTTTTT
j_gene: TRBJ1-4
d_gene: NA
abundance: NA
v_gene: TRBV5-1

CDR3aa: CASSLDGGGARAQHF
CDR3nt: TGTGCCAGCAGCTTAGATGGGGGGGGTGCGAGAGCCCAGCATTTT
j_gene: TRBJ1-5
d_gene: NA
abundance: NA
v_gene: TRBV11-2

CDR3aa: CASPGKRGRPEAFF
CDR3nt: TGTGCCAGCCCCGGGAAGAGGGGGAGACCTGAAGCTTTCTTT
j_gene: TRBJ1-1
d_gene: NA
abundance: NA
v_gene: TRBV28

CDR3aa: CASSLGLGEFNEQFF
CDR3nt: TGTGCCAGCAGCTTGGGACTAGGGGAATTCAATGAGCAGTTCTTC
j_gene: TRBJ2-1
d_gene: NA
abundance: once
v_gene: TRBV5-4